The 11 T cell receptor beta chains reported below all come from one sample, sequenced in a study of breast tumors, draining lymph nodes, adjacent tissues. TCRdb recomputed calls from the multiplex PCR reads with MiXCR, one row per CDR3 protein. The sample includes roughly 14,000 distinct CDR3 sequences, around 57% of them seen just once. The sample taken for sequencing was tumor-adjacent breast tissue. Receptors were obtained from a female donor with breast cancer. Some clones in this sample may be carry-over from other donors' samples.

The chain recombines TRBV12-3 or TRBV12-4 with TRBJ2-5; D is undetermined. CDR3 length: 14 residues. Trimming stripped 5 bases from V and 9 bases from J, with 19 bases between. The CDR3 coding sequence is TGTGCCAGCAGTCCGAATGTCGTACTCGCTGCCCAGTACTTC. This codes for CASSPNVVLAAQYF.

The chain has TRBV24-1 and TRBJ1-5, with a weak D call TRBD1 (6 bases). Germline V gives CDR1 KGHDR, CDR2 SFDVKD. V shed 7 bases and J shed 6 bases, with 9 bases lying between them. The CDR3 runs 12 residues. The CDR3 here is CATSSGAQPQHF. In DNA form, the CDR3 reads TGTGCCACCAGCTCAGGGGCTCAGCCCCAGCATTTT.

This clonotype came up a few times. In nucleotides, the CDR3 is TGTGCCAGCAGCGCACCCAGGGGGCGCGTCTACGAGCAGTACTTC. Translated, it gives CASSAPRGRVYEQYF. The chain couples TRBV7-2 to TRBJ2-7; 8 bases map to TRBD1. The V gene's germline CDR1 is SGHTA and CDR2 FQGNSA. The junction had 9 bases not matched to a gene; V was cut back by 5 bases and J by 3 bases. The CDR3 is 15 residues long.

The V gene is TRBV20-1, the J gene TRBJ2-3; 7 bases are shared with TRBD2. Germline loops: CDR1 DFQATT, CDR2 SNEGSKA (reference sequence). CDR3 length: 14 residues. Trimming cost V 4 bases and J 0 bases; bases outside gene matches: 4. CDR3 in DNA: TGCAGTGCTACCGGTAGCGGGAGCACAGATACGCAGTATTTT. It is translated as CSATGSGSTDTQYF.

This clonotype was picked up many times. A much larger clone lies a single base off, so this may be a read error. The chain is built from TRBV7-8 and TRBJ1-2; D might be TRBD1 (6 bases). Per the germline V gene, CDR1 is SGHVS and CDR2 is FQNEAQ. The CDR3 sequence is 15 residues long. In DNA form, the CDR3 reads TGTGCCAGCAGCTTAGGAGCCCGGGGGGATGGGGGCTACCCCTTC. Protein: CASSLGARGDGGYPF.

This rearrangement joins TRBV10-3 to TRBJ2-1, with 14 nucleotides matching TRBD2. The V and J ends lost 10 bases and 9 bases, in that order; junction bases with no gene match: 8. The CDR3 covers 14 residues. CDR1 and CDR2 from the germline V gene are ENHRY and SYGVKD. This CDR3 reads CASSRLAGGTEQFF. Written as DNA, the CDR3 is TGTGCCAGCTCAAGACTAGCGGGAGGGACTGAGCAGTTCTTC.

The chain joins TRBV20-1 to TRBJ2-7, with 8 bases aligning to TRBD2. V lost 3 bases and J lost 2; bases outside the gene matches: 6. CDR1 DFQATT and CDR2 SNEGSKA come from the germline V gene (reference sequence). The CDR3 loop spans 14 amino acids. The CDR3 reads CSASSGVPPYEQYF. In DNA form, the CDR3 reads TGCAGTGCTAGTAGCGGGGTTCCACCCTACGAGCAGTACTTC.

The rearrangement joins TRBV6-1 to TRBJ1-6, with D possibly matching TRBD1 (6 bases). The CDR3 extends over 14 amino acids. V dropped 2 bases and J dropped 9 bases, with 11 bases sitting between them. Looked up from germline, CDR1 is MNHNS and CDR2 is SASEGT. For the CDR3, the DNA is TGTGCCAGCAGTGAAAGGACAGCGCTTTCACCCCTCCACTTT. Amino acids: CASSERTALSPLHF.

The chain couples TRBV7-9 to TRBJ2-5; D gene ambiguous. Germline V lookup: CDR1 SEHNR, CDR2 FQNEAQ (reference sequence). The CDR3 totals 13 residues. V lost 3 bases and J 5 bases, leaving 10 bases between the germline ends. The CDR3 spells CASSFNGVETQYF. CDR3 coding DNA: TGTGCCAGCAGCTTTAACGGCGTCGAGACCCAGTACTTC.

This clonotype has just a few counts. This rearrangement joins TRBV14 to TRBJ1-5; weak D call: TRBD1 (5 bases). Per germline, CDR1 SGHDN and CDR2 FVKESK. This CDR3 has 13 amino acids. V dropped 4 bases and J dropped 7 bases, with 11 bases sitting between them. In DNA, the CDR3 is TGTGCCAGCAGCCCAGGTCCAGGGCAGCCCCAGCATTTT. This gives the protein CASSPGPGQPQHF.

Sample share makes this clonotype medium-sized. The rearrangement joins TRBV19 to TRBJ2-7, with a weak D call TRBD2 (6 bases). V shed 5 bases and J shed 2 bases, with 16 bases lying between them. The CDR3 is 15 residues long. CDR1 is LNHDA and CDR2 is SQIVND in the germline V gene (reference sequence). CDR3 residues: CASSPGRAGTYEQYF. For the CDR3, the DNA is TGTGCCAGTAGTCCCGGTAGGGCGGGGACCTACGAGCAGTACTTC. Full variable domain (rest looked up from reference TRBV19 and TRBJ2-7): DGGITQSPKYLFRKEGQNVTLSCEQNLNHDAMYWYRQDPGQGLRLIYYSQIVNDFQKGDIAEGYSVSREKKESFPLTVTSAQKNPTAFYLCASSPGRAGTYEQYFGPGTRLTVT.